The present T cell receptor beta chain was sequenced within a study of blood T cell repertoires in COVID-19. Produced via immunoSEQ multiplex PCR; TCRdb's table is partial and in-frame only. Of about 84,000 clones in the sample, roughly 80% are singletons; the top ten hold roughly 15%. CDR1 is KGHSH and CDR2 is LQKENI in the germline V gene. With V trimmed by 0 bases and J by 7 bases, 4 bases remained unmatched. The CDR3 is 15 residues long. This sequence joins TRBV18 and TRBJ1-4; 8 bases match TRBD1. The sample taken for sequencing was peripheral blood. This clonotype originated in a woman of 80 years or more with acute or convalescent COVID-19. CDR3 amino acids: CASSPPGQDSEKLFF. The CDR3 DNA reads as TGTGCCAGCTCACCACCGGGACAGGATAGTGAAAAACTGTTTTTT.